The 27 T cell receptor beta chains given below trace back to one sample, sequenced in a study of shared clonotypes between healthy human individuals. Some clones are missing from TCRdb's copy, which holds only in-frame ones; the method was immunoSEQ multiplex PCR. This table holds about 710,000 clones, roughly 72% found once. Sequenced sample: memory CD4+ T cells sorted from blood. The subset denotes: CD45RA-negative fraction. Every receptor here comes from a woman aged 25-40 years in good health.

V usage is TRBV7-6 and J usage is TRBJ2-2; possibly TRBD1 or TRBD2 for D (6 bases each). Per germline, CDR1 SGHVS and CDR2 FNYEAQ. V lost 3 bases to trimming and J lost 6 bases, with 8 bases between them. This CDR3 is built from 13 residues. In DNA, the CDR3 is TGTGCCAGCAGCTTTAGGGGGGCCGGGGAGCTGTTTTTT. Encoded protein: CASSFRGAGELFF.

The gene calls are TRBV4-1 and TRBJ1-3; D gene uncertain. V lost 1 base to trimming and J lost 0 bases, with 7 bases between them. CDR1 is MGHRA, CDR2 YSYEKL, per germline. The CDR3 consists of 15 residues. This chain's CDR3 is CASSQVVTSGNTIYF. The CDR3 DNA reads as TGCGCCAGCAGCCAAGTCGTAACCTCTGGAAACACCATATATTTT.

V and J are TRBV2 and TRBJ2-5; D gene ambiguous. Germline assignment: CDR1 SNHLY and CDR2 FYNNEI. The CDR3 sequence is 13 residues long. Trimming removed 4 bases at V and 2 bases at J, with 8 bases between. In DNA, the CDR3 is TGTGCCAGCAGTGCTACTCGACAAGAGACCCAGTACTTC. This sequence encodes CASSATRQETQYF.

The genes are TRBV19 and TRBJ2-7, with 8 bases aligning to TRBD2. Trimming at V came to 3 bases and at J to 3 bases, leaving 4 bases not matched to a gene. Germline V gene lookup returns CDR1 LNHDA and CDR2 SQIVND (reference sequence). The CDR3 is 14 residues long. Here the CDR3 reads CASSILSGNYEQYF. The CDR3, as DNA: TGTGCCAGTAGTATCCTTAGCGGGAACTACGAGCAGTACTTC.

V usage is TRBV5-5 and J usage is TRBJ1-2; maybe TRBD1 (5 bases). There are 16 residues in the CDR3. V was clipped by 2 bases and J by 0 bases, with 14 bases between them. Germline V CDR1 and CDR2: SGHKS, YYEKEE (reference sequence). This CDR3 reads CASSFTGREANYGYTF. The CDR3 region has the DNA TGTGCCAGCAGCTTCACGGGGCGCGAGGCTAACTATGGCTACACCTTC.

The rearrangement links TRBV7-9 to TRBJ2-1, with 7 nucleotides matching TRBD2. J was trimmed by 1 base and V by 5 bases; bases with no gene match: 5. There are 15 residues in the CDR3. Germline V CDR1 and CDR2: SEHNR, FQNEAQ (reference sequence). Written as DNA, the CDR3 is TGTGCCAGCAGCCGCGATAGCGGGTCCTACAATGAGCAGTTCTTC. Residues: CASSRDSGSYNEQFF.

J is TRBJ2-1 and V is TRBV28, with TRBD2 matching 8 bases. J gave up 9 bases and V 4 bases, and 14 bases lay outside the gene matches. The germline V gene has CDR1 MDHEN and CDR2 SYDVKM. The CDR3 has 16 residues. The CDR3 loop is CASSSPGLVSDTEQFF. In nucleotides, the CDR3 is TGTGCCAGCAGTTCCCCGGGACTAGTTTCGGATACTGAGCAGTTCTTC.

With respect to this clone: A much larger clone differs by one base, so this may be a read error. The sample carries other DNA sequences with the same CDR3. The chain has TRBV5-5 and TRBJ2-3; D is unclear. The CDR3 covers 13 residues. Trimming pared 3 bases from V and 0 bases from J, leaving 5 bases between. The germline V gene has CDR1 SGHKS and CDR2 YYEKEE (reference sequence). The CDR3, as DNA: TGTGCCAGCAGCTCTCCTAGCACAGATACGCAGTATTTT. Translation: CASSSPSTDTQYF.

This clone came up once. This rearrangement joins TRBV11-1 to TRBJ1-1; D may be TRBD1 (5 bases). Germline V gene lookup returns CDR1 SGHAT and CDR2 FQDESV (reference sequence). This CDR3 is 14 amino acids long. V lost 3 bases and J lost 2, with 10 bases in between. CDR3 sequence reads: CASSLGRVNTEAFF. CDR3 coding DNA: TGTGCCAGCAGCTTGGGCAGGGTCAACACTGAAGCTTTCTTT.

Many counts were recorded for this clone. J is TRBJ2-7 and V is TRBV5-1, with D unclear. The germline V and J ends were trimmed by 2 bases and 9 bases, with 9 bases remaining between them. Germline loops: CDR1 SGHRS, CDR2 YFSETQ. The CDR3 totals 11 residues. CDR3 DNA: TGCGCCAGCAGCTTCGGTGGGTGGCAGTACTTC. It specifies CASSFGGWQYF.

The sample holds a few counts of this clone. The chain employs TRBV28 and TRBJ1-3, with 12 positions matching TRBD1. The CDR3 is made up of 18 amino acids. Germline V gives CDR1 MDHEN, CDR2 SYDVKM. V dropped 4 bases and J dropped 4; count of bases not matched to a gene: 11. CDR3 amino acids: CASSSPGTGGAGGNTIYF. CDR3 nucleotides: TGTGCCAGCAGTTCTCCCGGGACAGGGGGCGCGGGGGGAAACACCATATATTTT.

The sample holds a few counts of this clone. This rearrangement joins TRBV7-6 to TRBJ2-7; D is unclear. The CDR3 runs to 13 residues. Trimming pared 5 bases from V and 7 bases from J, leaving 15 bases between. The germline V gene has CDR1 SGHVS and CDR2 FNYEAQ. The CDR3 is CASSKSTHREQYF. CDR3 nucleotides: TGTGCCAGCAGCAAATCAACCCATCGAGAGCAGTACTTC.

CDR3 coding DNA: TGTGCCAGCTCACCAAGGGGACAGGTCACAGATACGCAGTATTTT. Residues: CASSPRGQVTDTQYF. The chain has TRBV18 and TRBJ2-3, with 8 bases aligning to TRBD1. V lost 2 bases and J lost 2; bases outside the gene matches: 3. The CDR3 sequence is 15 residues long. Germline CDR1 and CDR2: KGHSH and LQKENI.

This rearrangement joins TRBV2 to TRBJ2-7; D gene ambiguous. CDR1 is SNHLY, CDR2 FYNNEI, per germline. The V gene lost 4 bases and the J gene lost 4 bases, with 8 bases spanning the gap. There are 12 residues in the CDR3. CDR3 in DNA: TGTGCCAGCAGTGTGGAAGCTTACGAGCAGTACTTC. Amino acid sequence: CASSVEAYEQYF.

The V and J genes are TRBV6-5 and TRBJ2-5; maybe TRBD2 (6 bases). From germline, CDR1 is MNHEY and CDR2 SVGAGI. The CDR3 runs 15 residues. The V end lost 2 bases, the J end lost 4 bases, and 14 bases lay between the germline ends. CDR3 nucleotides: TGTGCCAGCAGTTACGATCGGAGGGGTGGAGAGACCCAGTACTTC. Its protein is CASSYDRRGGETQYF.

This clone appeared a few times. V gene TRBV5-1 combines with J gene TRBJ2-7; 7 nucleotides line up with TRBD1. Germline V gene data show CDR1 as SGHRS and CDR2 as YFSETQ. The CDR3 is made up of 15 amino acids. J gave up 7 bases and V 1 base, and 11 bases lay outside the gene matches. The CDR3 reads CASSLSVTGPQEQYF. DNA of the CDR3: TGCGCCAGCAGCTTGTCAGTGACAGGGCCTCAAGAGCAGTACTTC.

This clone was recorded only once. The chain recombines TRBV5-4 with TRBJ2-1; TRBD2 agrees at 10 bases. Trimming at V came to 4 bases and at J to 6 bases, leaving 7 bases not matched to a gene. CDR1 SGHNT and CDR2 YYREEE come from the germline V gene (reference sequence). The CDR3 runs to 15 residues. CDR3 sequence reads: CASSGQAGGSNEQFF. In nucleotides, the CDR3 is TGTGCCAGCAGCGGTCAAGCGGGAGGGTCCAATGAGCAGTTCTTC.

This chain links TRBV5-1 with TRBJ2-2; possibly TRBD2 for D (6 bases). Trimming removed 0 bases at V and 2 bases at J, with 8 bases between. Per germline, CDR1 SGHRS and CDR2 YFSETQ. The CDR3 is 15 residues long. The CDR3: CASSLVAANTGELFF. The CDR3 DNA is TGCGCCAGCAGCTTGGTAGCGGCCAACACCGGGGAGCTGTTTTTT.

The chain combines TRBV27 with TRBJ2-7, with 12 bases that match TRBD2. CDR1 is MNHEY, CDR2 SMNVEV, per germline (reference sequence). This CDR3 contains 14 residues. Trimming at V came to 5 bases and at J to 9 bases, leaving 8 bases not matched to a gene. The CDR3 protein is CASSLGLAGRVQYF. DNA for the CDR3: TGTGCCAGCAGTCTTGGACTAGCGGGAAGGGTGCAGTACTTC.

The rearrangement uses TRBV28 and TRBJ2-1, with 16 bases matching TRBD2. Germline assignment: CDR1 MDHEN and CDR2 SYDVKM. V lost 8 bases and J lost 0; bases outside the gene matches: 4. This CDR3 is built from 17 residues. DNA for the CDR3: TGTGCCAGCGGGACTAGCGGGAGGGCGAGCTCCTACAATGAGCAGTTCTTC. Protein sequence: CASGTSGRASSYNEQFF. Filled out from reference TRBV28 and TRBJ2-1, the complete variable domain reads DVKVTQSSRYLVKRTGEKVFLECVQDMDHENMFWYRQDPGLGLRLIYFSYDVKMKEKGDIPEGYSVSREKKERFSLILESASTNQTSMYLCASGTSGRASSYNEQFFGPGTRLTVL.

The chain links TRBV19 to TRBJ2-5, with D possibly matching TRBD2 (6 bases). The V and J ends lost 7 bases and 5 bases respectively, with 14 bases between them. This CDR3 has 13 residues. Germline CDR1 LNHDA, CDR2 SQIVND (reference sequence). This CDR3 reads CASKREAEETQYF. The CDR3 region has the DNA TGTGCCAGTAAGAGGGAGGCTGAGGAGACCCAGTACTTC.

The V call is TRBV6-4, the J call TRBJ1-1; D ambiguous. CDR3 length equals 16 residues. V was trimmed by 3 bases and J by 1 base, leaving 15 bases between them. From germline, CDR1 is MRHNA and CDR2 SNTAGT. The CDR3 DNA reads TGTGCCAGCAGTGAGGCCCTATGCCCAGGGAACACTGAAGCTTTCTTT. Encoded protein: CASSEALCPGNTEAFF.

V usage is TRBV7-9 and J usage is TRBJ2-1; D is perhaps TRBD1 (5 bases). The CDR3 length is 13 residues. The V end lost 5 bases, the J end lost 8 bases, and 13 bases lay between the germline ends. Per germline, CDR1 SEHNR and CDR2 FQNEAQ (reference sequence). The CDR3 is CASSHGRTYEQFF. The CDR3 DNA reads TGTGCCAGCAGCCATGGCAGGACATATGAGCAGTTCTTC.

Only one count was recorded for this clone. The chain combines TRBV5-1 with TRBJ2-5, with TRBD1 identical over 9 bases. The ends lost 4 bases at V and 5 bases at J; junction bases unmatched: 9. Germline V CDR1 and CDR2: SGHRS, YFSETQ. The CDR3 length is 15 residues. The CDR3 loop reads CASSLSPTGGETQYF. CDR3 sequence (DNA): TGCGCCAGCAGCCTATCCCCGACAGGGGGTGAGACCCAGTACTTC. Full variable domain (remainder filled in from reference TRBV5-1 and TRBJ2-5): KAGVTQTPRYLIKTRGQQVTLSCSPISGHRSVSWYQQTPGQGLQFLFEYFSETQRNKGNFPGRFSGRQFSNSRSEMNVSTLELGDSALYLCASSLSPTGGETQYFGPGTRLLVL.

This clone was seen just once. The genes are TRBV2 and TRBJ2-2; D gene ambiguous. This CDR3 contains 17 residues. V was cut by 5 bases and J by 5 bases, with 21 bases left in between. Germline values: CDR1 SNHLY, CDR2 FYNNEI. The CDR3 loop reads CASSYSIVRSGTGELFF. As DNA, the CDR3 is TGTGCCAGCAGTTACTCGATAGTTAGGAGTGGGACCGGGGAGCTGTTTTTT.

This clone was recorded only once. A single base separates this from a much larger clone, so it may be a read error. This rearrangement joins TRBV5-6 to TRBJ2-3; D unresolved. Deletions cut 4 bases from V and 2 bases from J, with 2 bases between. The germline V gene encodes CDR1 SGHDT and CDR2 YYEEEE. The CDR3 totals 11 residues. CDR3 sequence (DNA): TGTGCCAGCAGCATCACAGATACGCAGTATTTT. Translated, it gives CASSITDTQYF.

This clone was seen a handful of times. The chain is built from TRBV28 and TRBJ1-2; maybe TRBD1 (5 bases). The V end was cut by 2 bases, the J end by 8 bases, with 18 bases between. Germline loops: CDR1 MDHEN, CDR2 SYDVKM. This CDR3 comprises 15 residues. The CDR3 DNA is TGTGCCAGCAGTTTAGGAGGGGACCCGCGAAGGGGCTACACCTTC. Its translation: CASSLGGDPRRGYTF.